Listed here are 3 T cell receptor beta chains from one sample, sequenced in a study of cytomegalovirus exposure and HLA in healthy donors. Use of 60 Vbeta and 13 Jbeta primers characterized the PCR. The data were produced by immunoSEQ multiplex PCR, yet TCRdb's version contains in-frame clones alone and is incomplete. This repertoire shows roughly 200,000 clones, around 83% found once; its top ten account for roughly 1.7%. The sequencing input was PBMCs. The receptors derive from a man aged 35 to 55 in good health and CMV-seropositive.

This chain joins TRBV5-6 and TRBJ2-5; 7 bases are shared with TRBD1. TRBJ2-7 explains the end of the DNA better; the J call may be wrong. Germline V gene sequence: CDR1 SGHDT, CDR2 YYEEEE. The CDR3 runs to 15 residues. This CDR3 reads CASSSPRDRPYEQYF. Here the CDR3 DNA reads TGTGCCAGCAGCTCCCCCCGGGACAGACCCTACGAGCAGTACTTC.

V and J are TRBV7-9 and TRBJ1-2; possibly TRBD1 for D (6 bases). The V and J ends lost 2 bases and 1 base respectively, with 11 bases between them. CDR3 length: 15 residues. Germline CDR1 and CDR2: SEHNR and FQNEAQ (reference sequence). CDR3 DNA: TGTGCCAGCAGCTTAACGGGACACCTTAACTATGGCTACACCTTC. Translation gives CASSLTGHLNYGYTF. Together with reference TRBV7-9 and TRBJ1-2, the CDR3 gives the full variable domain: DTGVSQNPRHKITKRGQNVTFRCDPISEHNRLYWYRQTLGQGPEFLTYFQNEAQLEKSRLLSDRFSAERPKGSFSTLEIQRTEQGDSAMYLCASSLTGHLNYGYTFGSGTRLTVV.

The count of this clone is one. The rearrangement joins TRBV5-4 to TRBJ2-7; D might be TRBD2 (5 bases). The CDR3 sequence is 15 residues long. In germline, CDR1 is SGHNT, CDR2 YYREEE (reference sequence). V gave up 2 bases and J gave up 1 base, with 13 bases separating them. Here the CDR3 DNA reads TGTGCCAGCAGCTTAGCGGCTAGCCGATCCTACGAGCAGTACTTC. It is translated as CASSLAASRSYEQYF.